Listed below are T cell receptor beta chains from one sample, sequenced in a study of T cell responses to AZD1222 COVID-19 vaccine. Data came from immunoSEQ multiplex PCR; TCRdb stores just in-frame clones and leaves some out. Of roughly 150,000 clones detected, more than 85% appear once; the ten largest clones hold about 5.1%. The sample was peripheral blood, taken on day 0 of AZD1222 vaccination. The receptor set was obtained from an adult in good health. The CDR3 runs from the conserved cysteine through the conserved F or W. D genes are given only for firm matches. Some rows mark clone size as missing; the rest say once, few, many or name a class of expanded clone.

j_call v_call d_call clone_size cdr3_nt cdr3_aa
TRBJ2-1 TRBV6-2/TRBV6-3 TRBD2 . TGTGCCAGCAGTTACGTTCTAGCGGGGTCCTACAATGAGCAGTTCTTC CASSYVLAGSYNEQFF
TRBJ2-1 TRBV6-5 TRBD1 . TGTGCCAGCAGTTACGCCGGGACAGGGGGCTCTAATGAGCAGTTCTTC CASSYAGTGGSNEQFF
TRBJ1-1 TRBV3-1/TRBV3-2 . once TGTGCCAGCAGCCAAGGGGGGGGAAACTCTGAAGCTTTCTTT CASSQGGGNSEAFF
TRBJ2-1 TRBV19 TRBD2 once TGTGCCAGTATCTCCTCTAGCGGGAGAAGGAATGAGCAGTTCTTC CASISSSGRRNEQFF
TRBJ2-5 TRBV30 . . TGTGCCTGGGGGGACTACCAAGAGACCCAGTACTTC CAWGDYQETQYF
TRBJ1-1 TRBV19 TRBD1 . TGTGCCAGTAGTCAAAATTACAGGGGTGGCAACACTGAAGCTTTCTTT CASSQNYRGGNTEAFF
TRBJ2-3 TRBV19 . once TGTGCCACCGCGGGAATCCACACAGATACGCAGTATTTT CATAGIHTDTQYF
TRBJ1-1 TRBV4-1 . . TGCGCCAGCAGCCAAGAATTGGGGGAAAGGAACACTGAAGCTTTCTTT CASSQELGERNTEAFF
TRBJ1-5 TRBV12-3/TRBV12-4 . . TGTGCCAGCAGTTTCGGGCGGCAGCCCCAGCATTTT CASSFGRQPQHF
TRBJ2-3 TRBV19 . . TGTGCCAGTAGTATTGCGGACACAGATACGCAGTATTTT CASSIADTDTQYF
TRBJ2-3 TRBV7-8 . . TGTGCCAGCAGCTTTACGGCCAGGGGACAAGATACGCAGTATTTT CASSFTARGQDTQYF
TRBJ1-1 TRBV10-2 . . TGCGCCAGCAGTTCCAGGGGATTGGACACTGAAGCTTTCTTT CASSSRGLDTEAFF
TRBJ1-5 TRBV9 TRBD1 few TGTGCCAGCAGCCGACAGGGGGGTAGTCAGCCCCAGCATTTT CASSRQGGSQPQHF
TRBJ2-7 TRBV11-2 TRBD2 . TGTGCCAGCAGAAATAGCGGGAACTACGAGCAGTACTTC CASRNSGNYEQYF
TRBJ1-1 TRBV12-3/TRBV12-4 . . TGTGCCAGCAGGACATCTTTGGGTCATGCTTTCTTT CASRTSLGHAFF
TRBJ2-7 TRBV2 TRBD1 . TGTGCCAGCAGTATGGTGACAGGGGACTCCTACGAGCAGTACTTC CASSMVTGDSYEQYF
TRBJ2-5 TRBV6-1 TRBD2 . TGTGCCAGCAGTGAAGGGGGACTAGCCACTAAGCAGTACTTC CASSEGGLATKQYF
TRBJ2-1 TRBV2 . . TGTGCCAGCAGCAGTCTTGGGGGGAGCTCCTACAATGAGCAGTTCTTC CASSSLGGSSYNEQFF
TRBJ1-5 TRBV11-3 . . TGTGCCAGCAATTACGGACGGAGCAATCAGCCCCAGCATTTT CASNYGRSNQPQHF
TRBJ1-6 TRBV4-1 TRBD1 . TGCGCCAGCAGCCAGATGGGACAGGGAAGTTTTTCACCCCTCCACTTT CASSQMGQGSFSPLHF
TRBJ2-1 TRBV7-2 TRBD2 once TGTGCCAGCAGCTTAGAGGTAGCGGGAGGGGGGGAGCAGTTCTTC CASSLEVAGGGEQFF
TRBJ2-1 TRBV6-5 TRBD2 . TGTGCCAGCAGTTACCGGCTAGCGGGAGATGAGCAGTTCTTC CASSYRLAGDEQFF
TRBJ2-1 TRBV7-2 . once TGTGCCAGCAGCTTAAGCGGCAGGGCCTCCTACAATGAGCAGTTCTTC CASSLSGRASYNEQFF
TRBJ1-5 TRBV7-9 . . TGTGCCAGCAGCCCCCAGGGGAGTTCAAATCAGCCCCAGCATTTT CASSPQGSSNQPQHF
TRBJ1-6 TRBV27 TRBD1 . TGTGCCAGCAGTTACTGGACAGGGGCTGGTGATTCACCCCTCCACTTT CASSYWTGAGDSPLHF
TRBJ2-1 TRBV9 . . TGTGCCAGCACCCAAGGGGTAGCCCCTTACTACAATGAGCAGTTCTTC CASTQGVAPYYNEQFF
TRBJ2-1 TRBV7-2 TRBD2 once TGTGCCAGCAGCCCTGTCGGGGTAGCGGGGAGCTCCTACAATGAGCAGTTCTTC CASSPVGVAGSSYNEQFF
TRBJ2-1 TRBV4-2 . . TGTGCCAGCAGCCAACCCGGACGTCCGGTGGGGAATGAGCAGTTCTTC CASSQPGRPVGNEQFF
TRBJ1-5 TRBV19 TRBD1 . TGTGCCAGTAGTACCTCGGACAGGGATCAGCCCCAGCATTTT CASSTSDRDQPQHF
TRBJ2-1 TRBV28 TRBD2 . TGTGCCAGCAGTTTTCCCCCGAGACTAGCGGGAGGGAGCTCCTACAATGAGCAGTTCTTC CASSFPPRLAGGSSYNEQFF
TRBJ1-5 TRBV6-5 . . TGTGCCAGCAGTACCACCACACGTCAGCCCCAGCATTTT CASSTTTRQPQHF
TRBJ2-1 TRBV13 . . TGTGCCAGCAGCTTAGCGGGAGACTCCTACAATGAGCAGTTCTTC CASSLAGDSYNEQFF
TRBJ1-2 TRBV6-5 TRBD1 . TGTGCCAGCAGTTCAGAGACAGGGTACATTTATGGCTACACCTTC CASSSETGYIYGYTF